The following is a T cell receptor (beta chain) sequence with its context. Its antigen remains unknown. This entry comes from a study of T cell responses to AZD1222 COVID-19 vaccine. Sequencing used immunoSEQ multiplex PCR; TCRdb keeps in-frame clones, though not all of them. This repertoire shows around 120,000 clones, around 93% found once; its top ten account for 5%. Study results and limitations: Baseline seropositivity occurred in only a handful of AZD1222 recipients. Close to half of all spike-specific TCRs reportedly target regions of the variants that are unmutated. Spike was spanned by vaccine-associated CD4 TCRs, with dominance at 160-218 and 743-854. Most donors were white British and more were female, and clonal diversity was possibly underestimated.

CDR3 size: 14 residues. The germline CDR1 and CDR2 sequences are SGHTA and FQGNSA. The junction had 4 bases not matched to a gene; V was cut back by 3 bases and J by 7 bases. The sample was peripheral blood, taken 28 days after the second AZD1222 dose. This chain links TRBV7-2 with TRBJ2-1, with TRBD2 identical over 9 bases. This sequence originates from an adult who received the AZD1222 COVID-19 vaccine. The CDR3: CASSFSGSLNEQFF. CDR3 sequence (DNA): TGTGCCAGCAGCTTTAGCGGGAGCTTAAATGAGCAGTTCTTC.